A selection of T cell receptor beta chains follows, all from one sample in a study of blood T cell repertoires in COVID-19. Clones were read by immunoSEQ multiplex PCR, and TCRdb kept only the in-frame ones, dropping some. The top ten hold roughly 0.84% of the sample, which has about 430,000 clones, about 87% seen once. Sequenced input: peripheral blood. These receptors came from a man younger than 35 with COVID-19, enrolled during active disease. Each CDR3 is given with its conserved first and last residue. Fields, in order: V gene, J gene, clone size, D gene, CDR3 protein, CDR3 DNA. The D gene is left open where the match is weak. Clone size appears in some rows only: once, few, many, or a class for an expanded clone.

V: TRBV6-5
J: TRBJ2-6
size: -
D: TRBD1
CDR3: CATLPGQGPVLTF
DNA: TGTGCCACTCTCCCGGGACAGGGACCCGTCCTGACTTTC

V: TRBV20-1
J: TRBJ2-5
size: once
D: -
CDR3: CSASKGIDETQYF
DNA: TGCAGTGCTAGTAAGGGGATCGATGAGACCCAGTACTTC

V: TRBV4-1
J: TRBJ1-5
size: once
D: -
CDR3: CASSHGGVGSNQPQHF
DNA: TGCGCCAGCAGCCATGGAGGGGTAGGAAGCAATCAGCCCCAGCATTTT

V: TRBV2
J: TRBJ2-5
size: -
D: TRBD2
CDR3: CASSTGTSGLETQYF
DNA: TGTGCCAGCAGTACGGGGACTAGCGGTCTCGAGACCCAGTACTTC

V: TRBV2
J: TRBJ2-5
size: -
D: -
CDR3: CASSVRWGSGETQYF
DNA: TGTGCCAGCAGTGTCAGATGGGGCAGCGGGGAGACCCAGTACTTC

V: TRBV5-1
J: TRBJ2-7
size: -
D: TRBD1
CDR3: CASSLLPIGQETYEQYF
DNA: TGCGCCAGCAGCTTGCTCCCAATAGGACAGGAAACCTACGAGCAGTACTTC

V: TRBV10-3
J: TRBJ2-1
size: -
D: -
CDR3: CAIERTIGDEQFF
DNA: TGTGCCATCGAGAGGACTATTGGGGATGAGCAGTTCTTC

V: TRBV7-9
J: TRBJ2-5
size: -
D: -
CDR3: CASSLDQTEETQYF
DNA: TGTGCCAGCAGCTTAGACCAAACAGAGGAGACCCAGTACTTC

V: TRBV24-1
J: TRBJ2-3
size: few
D: -
CDR3: CATSGEGLTDTQYF
DNA: TGTGCCACCAGTGGCGAGGGACTGACAGATACGCAGTATTTT

V: TRBV2
J: TRBJ2-3
size: -
D: -
CDR3: CASSGTTLGRDTQYF
DNA: TGTGCCAGCAGTGGGACTACTCTGGGGCGAGATACGCAGTATTTT

V: TRBV30
J: TRBJ2-7
size: -
D: TRBD1
CDR3: CAWRLQGSSYEQYF
DNA: TGTGCCTGGCGACTACAGGGGAGCTCCTACGAGCAGTACTTC

V: TRBV12-3/TRBV12-4
J: TRBJ1-4
size: -
D: -
CDR3: CASTINEKLFF
DNA: TGTGCCAGCACCATTAATGAAAAACTGTTTTTT

V: TRBV5-1
J: TRBJ2-3
size: -
D: TRBD2
CDR3: CASSLAGGGMADTQYF
DNA: TGCGCCAGCAGCTTGGCTGGCGGGGGGATGGCAGATACGCAGTATTTT

V: TRBV15
J: TRBJ1-5
size: -
D: -
CDR3: CATSSWGGDQPQHF
DNA: TGTGCCACCAGCAGTTGGGGGGGGGATCAGCCCCAGCATTTT

V: TRBV5-4
J: TRBJ2-2
size: -
D: -
CDR3: CASSNVSTGELFF
DNA: TGTGCCAGCAGCAATGTCAGCACCGGGGAGCTGTTTTTT

V: TRBV5-1
J: TRBJ2-7
size: -
D: -
CDR3: CASSLGGITGSYEQYF
DNA: TGCGCCAGCAGCTTGGGAGGAATAACAGGATCCTACGAGCAGTACTTC

V: TRBV27
J: TRBJ2-7
size: -
D: TRBD2
CDR3: CASSQPRLAGRSYEQYF
DNA: TGTGCCAGCAGTCAACCAAGACTAGCGGGAAGGTCCTACGAGCAGTACTTC

V: TRBV7-6
J: TRBJ1-2
size: -
D: TRBD1
CDR3: CASSPRQGSNYGYTF
DNA: TGTGCCAGCAGCCCCCGACAGGGCTCTAACTATGGCTACACCTTC

V: TRBV6-5
J: TRBJ2-5
size: -
D: -
CDR3: CASTQETQYF
DNA: TGTGCCAGCACTCAAGAGACCCAGTACTTC

V: TRBV14
J: TRBJ1-1
size: once
D: -
CDR3: CASSPMGGGEVAFF
DNA: TGTGCCAGCAGCCCCATGGGGGGGGGCGAAGTAGCTTTCTTT

V: TRBV7-9
J: TRBJ2-5
size: many
D: -
CDR3: CASSSSGAETQYF
DNA: TGTGCCAGCAGCTCGTCAGGGGCGGAGACCCAGTACTTC

V: TRBV27
J: TRBJ2-7
size: -
D: TRBD1
CDR3: CASSLGGTGGNEQYF
DNA: TGTGCCAGCAGTTTGGGAGGAACAGGGGGCAACGAGCAGTACTTC

V: TRBV6-1
J: TRBJ2-2
size: -
D: TRBD1
CDR3: CASSDQGATGELFF
DNA: TGTGCCAGCAGTGACCAGGGGGCCACCGGGGAGCTGTTTTTT